At least ten counts were recorded for the clone carrying this T cell receptor (beta chain). TCRdb re-called the 5' RACE reads with MiXCR, one entry per CDR3 protein. The repertoire holds 640,000 or so distinct CDR3 sequences, with around 6% as singletons. These data are taken from a study of identical twins. Trimming took 6 bases from V and 2 from J; bases not matched to a gene: 6. CDR1 SGDLS and CDR2 YYNGEE come from the germline V gene. The CDR3 length is 15 residues. This clonotype originated in a man aged 18 to 29 in good health. J is TRBJ2-3 and V is TRBV9; 10 nucleotides line up with TRBD2. Source material: naive T cells sorted from blood. The CDR3 region is CASNAGTSDTDTQYF. The CDR3 DNA follows: TGTGCCAGCAATGCGGGGACTAGCGACACAGATACGCAGTATTTT.